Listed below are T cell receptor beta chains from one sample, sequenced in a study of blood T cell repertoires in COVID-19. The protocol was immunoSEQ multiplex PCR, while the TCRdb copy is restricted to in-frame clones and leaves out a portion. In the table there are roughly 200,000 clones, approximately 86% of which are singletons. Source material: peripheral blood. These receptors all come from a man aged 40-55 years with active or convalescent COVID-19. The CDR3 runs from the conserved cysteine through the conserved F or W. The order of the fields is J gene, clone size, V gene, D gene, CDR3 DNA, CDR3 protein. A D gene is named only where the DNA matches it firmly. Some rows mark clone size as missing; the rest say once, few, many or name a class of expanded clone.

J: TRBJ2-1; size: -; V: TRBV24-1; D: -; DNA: TGTGCCACCAGTGATCTCTCACCCCGGGGAAACTCCTACAATGAGCAGTTCTTC; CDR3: CATSDLSPRGNSYNEQFF
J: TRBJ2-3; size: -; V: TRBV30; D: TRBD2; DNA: TGTGCCTGGAGTGGACCCAGCGTCGGGGGGGATACGCAGTATTTT; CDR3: CAWSGPSVGGDTQYF
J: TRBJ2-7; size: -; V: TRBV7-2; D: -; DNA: TGTGCCAGCAGCTTAAGATGGCAGGGAGGTTACGAGCAGTACTTC; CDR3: CASSLRWQGGYEQYF
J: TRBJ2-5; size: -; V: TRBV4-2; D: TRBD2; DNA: TGTGCCAGCAGCCAAGTCCCGGGTAGCGGGGACCCCCGGCTCGGGTATGAGACCCAGTACTTC; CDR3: CASSQVPGSGDPRLGYETQYF
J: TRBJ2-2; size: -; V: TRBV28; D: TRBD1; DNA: TGTGCCAGCAGTTTTGCGACAGGGGGATGGGGCACCGGGGAGCTGTTTTTT; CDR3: CASSFATGGWGTGELFF
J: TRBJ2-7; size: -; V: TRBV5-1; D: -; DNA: TGCGCCAGCAAGTCGGAACACGGGTACGAGCAGTACTTC; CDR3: CASKSEHGYEQYF
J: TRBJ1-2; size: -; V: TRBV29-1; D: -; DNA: TGCAGCGCCGGAACCAGGGGTCAGCGTGGCTACACCTTC; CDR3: CSAGTRGQRGYTF
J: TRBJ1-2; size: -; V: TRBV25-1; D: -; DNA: TGTGCCAGCAGTGAAGAGAGAGGGATAAAGGGCTACACCTTC; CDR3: CASSEERGIKGYTF
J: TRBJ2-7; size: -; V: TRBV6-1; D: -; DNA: TGTGCCAGCAGTGAAGCAGGAGCCTCCTACGAGCAGTACTTC; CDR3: CASSEAGASYEQYF
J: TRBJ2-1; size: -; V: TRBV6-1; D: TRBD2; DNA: TGTGCCAGCAGTGATCGACTAGCGGCCTCCTACAATGAGCAGTTCTTC; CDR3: CASSDRLAASYNEQFF
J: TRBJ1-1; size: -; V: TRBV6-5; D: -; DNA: TGTGCCAGCAGGGGGCAGGGGCAGACTGAAGCTTTCTTT; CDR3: CASRGQGQTEAFF
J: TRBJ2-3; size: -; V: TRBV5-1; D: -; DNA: TGCGCCAGCAGCTTGACAGGTTCCGATACGCAGTATTTT; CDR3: CASSLTGSDTQYF
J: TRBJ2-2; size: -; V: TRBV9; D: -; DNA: TGTGCCAGCAGCGTAGGTCGCTGGAGGAACACCGGGGAGCTGTTTTTT; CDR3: CASSVGRWRNTGELFF
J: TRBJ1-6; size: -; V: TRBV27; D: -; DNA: TGTGCCAGCAGTTTGGCCAGGGGTAACTCACCCCTCCACTTT; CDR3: CASSLARGNSPLHF
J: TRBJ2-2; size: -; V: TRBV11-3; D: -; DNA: TGTGCCAGCAGCCCGGAAATGTCAGCGGGCACCGGGGAGCTGTTTTTT; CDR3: CASSPEMSAGTGELFF
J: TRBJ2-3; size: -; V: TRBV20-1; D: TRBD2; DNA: TGCAGTGCTAGTTCCAGCGGGGGGGTGGGTGATACGCAGTATTTT; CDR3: CSASSSGGVGDTQYF
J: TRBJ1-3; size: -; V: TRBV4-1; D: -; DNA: TGCGCCAGCAGCCAAGATGGCCAGGGAGGAAACACCATATATTTT; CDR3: CASSQDGQGGNTIYF
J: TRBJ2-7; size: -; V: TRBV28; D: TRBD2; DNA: TGTGCCAGCAGTTTCCCCTTGCCCTTGGGGGGGGTATTGCCCTACGAGCAGTACTTC; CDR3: CASSFPLPLGGVLPYEQYF
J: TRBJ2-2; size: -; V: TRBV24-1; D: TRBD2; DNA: TGTGCCACCAGTGTGCGGCTAGCGGGGGACACCGGGGAGCTGTTTTTT; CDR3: CATSVRLAGDTGELFF
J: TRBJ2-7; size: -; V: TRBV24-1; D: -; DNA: TGTGCCACCAGTGAGACCACTAGCTCCGAGCAGTACTTC; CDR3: CATSETTSSEQYF
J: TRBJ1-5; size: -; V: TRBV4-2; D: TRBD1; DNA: TGTGCCAGCAGCAGTGACAGGGGGTATCAGCCCCAGCATTTT; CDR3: CASSSDRGYQPQHF
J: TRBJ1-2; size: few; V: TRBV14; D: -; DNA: TGTGCCAGCAGCCTCCCGCCCAGGGGAGACTATGGCTACACCTTC; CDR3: CASSLPPRGDYGYTF
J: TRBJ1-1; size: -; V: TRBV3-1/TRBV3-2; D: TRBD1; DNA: TGTGCCAGCAGCCGGGGGACAGACACTGAAGCTTTCTTT; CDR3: CASSRGTDTEAFF
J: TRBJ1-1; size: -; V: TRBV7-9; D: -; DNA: TGTGCCAGCAGCTTGCCGGGCGAGGGTAAAGCTTTCTTT; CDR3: CASSLPGEGKAFF
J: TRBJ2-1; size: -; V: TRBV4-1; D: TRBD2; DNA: TGCGCCAGCAGCCAAGTGAGACTAGCGGCCACCTACAATGAGCAGTTCTTC; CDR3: CASSQVRLAATYNEQFF
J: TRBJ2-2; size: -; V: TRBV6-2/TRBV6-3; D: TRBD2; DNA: TGTGCCAGCAGTTACAGTCCTAGCGGGGGGATTTACACCGGGGAGCTGTTTTTT; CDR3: CASSYSPSGGIYTGELFF
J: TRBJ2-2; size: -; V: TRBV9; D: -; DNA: TGTGCCAGCAGCGTAGCAATGCGGGTGAACACCGGGGAGCTGTTTTTT; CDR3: CASSVAMRVNTGELFF
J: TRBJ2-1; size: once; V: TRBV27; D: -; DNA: TGTGCCAGCAGTCTGCGGGGGCGGGGACCCTTGGAGCAGTTCTTC; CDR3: CASSLRGRGPLEQFF
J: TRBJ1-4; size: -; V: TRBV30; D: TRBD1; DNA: TGTGCCTGGACCCGGGACAGTAATGAAAAACTGTTTTTT; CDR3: CAWTRDSNEKLFF
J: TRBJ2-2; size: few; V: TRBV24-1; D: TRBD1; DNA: TGTGCCACCAGGCAGGGGGCGCGCACCGGGGAGCTGTTTTTT; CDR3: CATRQGARTGELFF
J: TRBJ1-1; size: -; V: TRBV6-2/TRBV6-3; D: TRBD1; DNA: TGTGCCAGCAGTCAGGACAGGCAAGCTTTCTTT; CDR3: CASSQDRQAFF
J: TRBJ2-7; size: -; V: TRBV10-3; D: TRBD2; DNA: TGTGCCATCGGCTGGACTAGCTGGTGGTACGAGCAGTACTTC; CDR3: CAIGWTSWWYEQYF
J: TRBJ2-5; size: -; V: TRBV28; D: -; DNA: TGTGCCAGCAGTCCCTCACAGGGATGGAGGGAGACCCAGTACTTC; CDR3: CASSPSQGWRETQYF
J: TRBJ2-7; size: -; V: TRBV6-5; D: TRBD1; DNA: TGTGCCATCCAGCCAGACAGGGGGGTGACCTACGAGCAGTACTTC; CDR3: CAIQPDRGVTYEQYF
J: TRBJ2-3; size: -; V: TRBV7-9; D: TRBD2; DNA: TGTGCCAGCAGCGATACGGGGGGTAGCACAGATACGCAGTATTTT; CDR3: CASSDTGGSTDTQYF
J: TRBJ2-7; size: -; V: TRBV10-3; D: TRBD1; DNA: TGTGCCATCAGTGGAGGGGACAGGGTAAACTACGAGCAGTACTTC; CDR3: CAISGGDRVNYEQYF
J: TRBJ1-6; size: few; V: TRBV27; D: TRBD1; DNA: TGTGCCAGCAGTTTAGGAGGACAGGGGCCCGGTTCACCCCTCCACTTT; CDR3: CASSLGGQGPGSPLHF
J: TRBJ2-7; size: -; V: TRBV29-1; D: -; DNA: TGCAGCGGAGCCCCTACTCTCTACGAGCAGTACTTC; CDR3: CSGAPTLYEQYF
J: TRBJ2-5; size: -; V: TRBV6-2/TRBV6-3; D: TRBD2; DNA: TGTGCCAGCAGCTGGACTAGCGGTGTGGAGACCCAGTACTTC; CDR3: CASSWTSGVETQYF
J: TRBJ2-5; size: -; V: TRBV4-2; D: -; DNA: TGTGCCAGCAGCCAAGGAGGGGGCCAAGAGACCCAGTACTTC; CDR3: CASSQGGGQETQYF
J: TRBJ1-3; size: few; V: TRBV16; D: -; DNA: TGTGCCAGCAGCCAACGAGGGGGACCTGGAAACACCATATATTTT; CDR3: CASSQRGGPGNTIYF
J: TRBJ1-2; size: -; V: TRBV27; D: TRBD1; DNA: TGTGCCAGCAGGCCGCAACTATTCCGGGACAGGGTGGCCCTCGGAGCTAACTATGGCTACACCTTC; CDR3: CASRPQLFRDRVALGANYGYTF
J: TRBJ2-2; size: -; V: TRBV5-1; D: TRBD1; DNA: TGCGCCAGCAGCTTCGGGACAGGGGTCACCGGGGAGCTGTTTTTT; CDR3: CASSFGTGVTGELFF
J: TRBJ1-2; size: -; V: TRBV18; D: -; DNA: TGTGCCAGCTCACCAGACAGAAATGGCTACACCTTC; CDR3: CASSPDRNGYTF
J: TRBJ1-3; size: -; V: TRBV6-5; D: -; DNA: TGTGCCAGCAGACCACAGGTCTCTGGAAACACCATATATTTT; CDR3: CASRPQVSGNTIYF
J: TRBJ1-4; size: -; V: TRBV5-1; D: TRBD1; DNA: TGCGCCAGCAGCTTATCAGGGGGCGGAGAAAAACTGTTTTTT; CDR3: CASSLSGGGEKLFF
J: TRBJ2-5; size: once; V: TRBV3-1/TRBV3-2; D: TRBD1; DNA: TGTGCCAGCAGCCTTACAGGGGTACAAGAGACCCAGTACTTC; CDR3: CASSLTGVQETQYF
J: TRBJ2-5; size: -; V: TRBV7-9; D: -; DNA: TGTGCCAGCAGCTTGCCTGCGGAACAAGAGACCCAGTACTTC; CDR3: CASSLPAEQETQYF
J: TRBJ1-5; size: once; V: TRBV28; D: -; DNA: TGTGCCAGCAGTTTATTACTACCCACAGGGAACCAGCCCCAGCATTTT; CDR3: CASSLLLPTGNQPQHF
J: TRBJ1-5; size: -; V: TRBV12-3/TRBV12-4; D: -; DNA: TGTGCCAGCAGTTTCGAGGCAGGGCAGCCCCAGCATTTT; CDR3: CASSFEAGQPQHF
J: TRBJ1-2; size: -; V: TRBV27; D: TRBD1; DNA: TGTGCCAGCAGTTTCACCTCCGGGACAGGGAACTATGGCTACACCTTC; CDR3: CASSFTSGTGNYGYTF
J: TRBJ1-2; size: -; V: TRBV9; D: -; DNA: TGTGCCAGCAGCAAACAGGGCTCCCTGGGGTATGGCTACACCTTC; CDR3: CASSKQGSLGYGYTF
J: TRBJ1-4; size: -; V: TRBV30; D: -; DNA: TGTGCCTGGAGTGAATCGGGTGAAAAACTGTTTTTT; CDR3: CAWSESGEKLFF
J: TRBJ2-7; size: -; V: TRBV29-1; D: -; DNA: TGCAGCGCGCAGGCTGCGCAGGGGCTATACGAGCAGTACTTC; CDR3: CSAQAAQGLYEQYF